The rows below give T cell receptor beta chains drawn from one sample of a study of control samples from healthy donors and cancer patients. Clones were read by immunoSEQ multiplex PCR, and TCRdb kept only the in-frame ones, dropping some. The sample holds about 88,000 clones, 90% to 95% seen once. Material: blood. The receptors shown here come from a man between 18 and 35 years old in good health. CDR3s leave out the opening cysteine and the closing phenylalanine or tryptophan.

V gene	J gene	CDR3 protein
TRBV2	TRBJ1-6	ASEQGNSPLH
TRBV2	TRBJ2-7	ASRVEKGQNRTYEQY
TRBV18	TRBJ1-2	ASSPGQGAKGKYGYT
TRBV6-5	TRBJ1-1	ASSVGQVTEAF
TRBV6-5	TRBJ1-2	ASSYGQNYGYT
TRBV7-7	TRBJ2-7	ASSISAGEYYEQY
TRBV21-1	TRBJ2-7	ASSKADRGLSYEQY
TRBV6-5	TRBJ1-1	ASSLAGQVEAF
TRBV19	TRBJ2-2	ASSEGLAGELF
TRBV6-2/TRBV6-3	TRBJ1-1	ASSTALLTGSVNTEAF
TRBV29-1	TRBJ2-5	SGTGTAKEETQY
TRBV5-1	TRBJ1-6	ASSLGQVNSPLH
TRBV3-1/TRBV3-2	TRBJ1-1	ASSQEGWGMNTEAF
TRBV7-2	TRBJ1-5	ASSPLGQGGNQPQH
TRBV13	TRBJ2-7	ASSLLSVDNEQY
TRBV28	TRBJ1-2	ASSDRGYGYT
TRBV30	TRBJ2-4	AWSVIGRLAKNIQY
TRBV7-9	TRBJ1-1	ASSDRERGAF
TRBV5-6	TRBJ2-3	ASSLFGARTDTQY
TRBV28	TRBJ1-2	ASSLTGDSNYGYT
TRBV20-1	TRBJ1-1	SARDQWEAF
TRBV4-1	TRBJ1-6	ASSQVQGAKNSPLH
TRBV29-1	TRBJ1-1	SVEETGTEAF
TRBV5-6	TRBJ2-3	ASSSLGQEPHDTQY
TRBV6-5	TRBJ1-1	ASSYSMGQGNTEAF
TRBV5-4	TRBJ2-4	ASSPGPPPNIQY
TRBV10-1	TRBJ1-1	ASSEDGGNTEAF
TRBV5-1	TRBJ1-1	ASSFRPGADTEAF
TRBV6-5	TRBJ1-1	ASSNDMENTEAF
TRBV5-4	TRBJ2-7	ASSLFRTNYEQY
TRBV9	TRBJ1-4	ASSPGPGGEKLF
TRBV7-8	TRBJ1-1	ASSHGDRGKSPEAF
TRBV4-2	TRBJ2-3	ASSQDATVAEYPDTQY
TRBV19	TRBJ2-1	ASSILAGRGAYNEQF
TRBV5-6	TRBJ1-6	ASSVINSPLH
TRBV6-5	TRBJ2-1	ASSYSRLAGEQF
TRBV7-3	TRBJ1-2	ASSLRTGDGYT
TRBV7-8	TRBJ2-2	ASSLTPPGHTGELF
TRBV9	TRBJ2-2	ASSVEPSTGELF
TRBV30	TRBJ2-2	AWIYAGTSKGGGELF
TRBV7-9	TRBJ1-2	ASSLDGLINYGYT
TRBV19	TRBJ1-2	ASSMAPLGGYT
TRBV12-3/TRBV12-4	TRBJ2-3	ASTPGRDTQY
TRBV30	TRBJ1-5	AWSSSDTWGNQPQH
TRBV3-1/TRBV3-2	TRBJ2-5	ASSPTLGKETQY
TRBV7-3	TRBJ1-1	ASSSHDGGTEAF
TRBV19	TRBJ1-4	ASSPFGGTNEKLF
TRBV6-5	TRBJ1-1	ASTEGNTEAF
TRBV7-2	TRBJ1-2	ASSLSLDGYT
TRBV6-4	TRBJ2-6	ASSEIGGANVLT
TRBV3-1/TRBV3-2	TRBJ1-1	ASSRGTPEAF
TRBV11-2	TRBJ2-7	ASSLDRLGRGYEQY
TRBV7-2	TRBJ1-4	ASSLDSEVGEKLF
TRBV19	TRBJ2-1	ASGKGQGYEQF
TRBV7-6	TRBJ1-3	ASSPGWTGGEGNTIY